The entry below gives a single TCR beta chain sequence along with its context. V gave up 7 bases and J gave up 5 bases, with 20 bases separating them. The germline V gene encodes CDR1 SNHLY and CDR2 FYNNEI. The length of the CDR3 is 15 residues. Libraries were prepared by immunoSEQ multiplex PCR; TCRdb keeps only in-frame clonotypes and omits some of them. The sample contains 200,000 to 300,000 clones, nearly 95% of which appear only once. The source of the sample is a study of blood T cell repertoires in COVID-19. The chain links TRBV2 to TRBJ2-5; tentative D call: TRBD1 (6 bases). The clonotype comes from a man under 40 with COVID-19, enrolled during active disease. The sample taken for sequencing was peripheral blood. CDR3 sequence reads: CASTPTGPIRETQYF. Written as DNA, the CDR3 is TGTGCCAGCACTCCGACAGGACCTATTCGGGAGACCCAGTACTTC. Variable domain in full (rest from reference TRBV2 and TRBJ2-5): EPEVTQTPSHQVTQMGQEVILRCVPISNHLYFYWYRQILGQKVEFLVSFYNNEISEKSEIFDDQFSVERPDGSNFTLKIRSTKLEDSAMYFCASTPTGPIRETQYFGPGTRLLVL.